Each of the 15 T cell receptor beta chains below was sequenced from the same sample in a study of neurological immune-mediated disorders. Time point specified: technical triplicate 3. Each CDR3 protein is one row after TCRdb ran MiXCR on the 5' RACE reads. The sample has some 30,000 distinct CDR3 sequences; about 16% are singletons. The sample comprised CD4+ T cells from blood. These receptors came from a female donor with HTLV-1-associated myelopathy (HAM/TSP).

The chain carries TRBV20-1 and TRBJ2-4; 8 nucleotides line up with TRBD2. V was clipped by 1 base and J by 6 bases; unmatched bases: 5. The CDR3 contains 14 residues. The germline gives CDR1 DFQATT, CDR2 SNEGSKA (reference sequence). CDR3 in DNA: TGCAGTGCTAGAGGGGCGGGGGGCAGAAACATTCAGTACTTC. It yields the protein CSARGAGGRNIQYF.

V is TRBV11-2 and J is TRBJ2-7; D might be TRBD2 (6 bases). The CDR3 runs 14 residues. V was shortened by 5 bases and J by 7 bases, with 18 bases between the two germline ends. CDR1 is SGHAT, CDR2 FQNNGV, per germline. CDR3 in amino acids: CASSPRLVSREQYF. The DNA of the CDR3 is TGTGCCAGCAGCCCTCGACTAGTATCGAGGGAGCAGTACTTC.

This clonotype was seen repeatedly, ten times or more. The CDR3 loop is CASSVDREGYEQYF. CDR3 sequence (DNA): TGTGCCAGCAGCGTGGACAGGGAGGGTTACGAGCAGTACTTC. This chain connects TRBV5-4 to TRBJ2-7; D may be TRBD1 (8 bases). The CDR3 loop spans 14 amino acids. V dropped 4 bases and J dropped 4 bases, with 15 bases sitting between them. Looked up from germline, CDR1 is SGHNT and CDR2 is YYREEE (reference sequence). The full variable domain, its missing parts supplied by reference TRBV5-4 and TRBJ2-7, is ETGVTQSPTHLIKTRGQQVTLRCSSQSGHNTVSWYQQALGQGPQFIFQYYREEENGRGNFPPRFSGLQFPNYSSELNVNALELDDSALYLCASSVDREGYEQYFGPGTRLTVT.

The chain has TRBV18 and TRBJ2-3; D gene ambiguous. V was shortened by 3 bases and J by 2 bases, with 6 bases between the two germline ends. CDR3 length: 13 amino acids. Germline CDR1 KGHSH, CDR2 LQKENI. CDR3 sequence reads: CASSPTHTDTQYF. The CDR3 DNA is TGTGCCAGCTCACCGACGCACACAGATACGCAGTATTTT.

The genes are TRBV7-2 and TRBJ2-3; tentatively, D is TRBD2 (6 bases). The germline V gene encodes CDR1 SGHTA and CDR2 FQGNSA. The CDR3 loop spans 16 amino acids. V was trimmed by 1 base and J by 1 base, leaving 12 bases between them. In nucleotides, the CDR3 is TGTGCCAGCAGCTTAGGCTGGCGGGATGGCACAGATACGCAGTATTTT. This codes for CASSLGWRDGTDTQYF.

This clonotype has a count of ten or more. J is TRBJ1-6 and V is TRBV14; maybe TRBD1 (5 bases). CDR1 is SGHDN and CDR2 is FVKESK in the germline V gene. The V end lost 0 bases, the J end lost 6 bases, and 9 bases lay between the germline ends. This CDR3 contains 15 residues. The CDR3 DNA follows: TGTGCCAGCAGCCAAGAAGGCAGGGCTAATTCACCCCTCCACTTT. Translation: CASSQEGRANSPLHF.

V gene TRBV10-2 combines with J gene TRBJ1-1; a possible D gene is TRBD1 (6 bases). CDR3 length equals 14 residues. V lost 4 bases to trimming and J lost 5 bases, with 14 bases between them. CDR1 WSHSY and CDR2 SAAADI come from the germline V gene. The CDR3 reads CASSVEQGFTEAFF. The CDR3 DNA follows: TGCGCCAGCAGTGTGGAACAGGGTTTTACTGAAGCTTTCTTT.

This clonotype was observed at least ten times. V gene TRBV19 combines with J gene TRBJ2-5, with TRBD1 identical over 7 bases. In germline, CDR1 is LNHDA, CDR2 SQIVND (reference sequence). The CDR3 covers 13 residues. V trimming: 3 bases; J trimming: 2 bases; junction bases outside the gene matches: 0. CDR3 DNA: TGTGCCAGTAGTATCAGGGGGCAAGAGACCCAGTACTTC. This translates into CASSIRGQETQYF.

This clonotype came up many times. The chain is built from TRBV5-1 and TRBJ2-3; 7 bases are shared with TRBD1. Germline V gives CDR1 SGHRS, CDR2 YFSETQ. The CDR3 is 15 amino acids. V lost 4 bases and J lost 0; bases outside the gene matches: 5. CDR3 residues: CASSNRTGSTDTQYF. The DNA of the CDR3 is TGCGCCAGCAGCAACCGGACAGGTAGCACAGATACGCAGTATTTT. Full variable domain (outside the CDR3, taken from reference TRBV5-1 and TRBJ2-3): KAGVTQTPRYLIKTRGQQVTLSCSPISGHRSVSWYQQTPGQGLQFLFEYFSETQRNKGNFPGRFSGRQFSNSRSEMNVSTLELGDSALYLCASSNRTGSTDTQYFGPGTRLTVL.

This clonotype was counted at least ten times. The V gene is TRBV7-9, the J gene TRBJ2-2; TRBD1 aligns across 7 bases. CDR1 and CDR2 from the germline V gene are SEHNR and FQNEAQ (reference sequence). V trimming: 5 bases; J trimming: 1 base; junction bases outside the gene matches: 4. This CDR3 is 15 amino acids long. In nucleotides, the CDR3 is TGTGCCAGCAGCAAAGACAGGGAGAACACCGGGGAGCTGTTTTTT. Translation gives CASSKDRENTGELFF.

This clonotype came up many times. This chain links TRBV5-6 with TRBJ2-1, with TRBD2 matching 7 bases. This CDR3 contains 20 residues. Unmatched junction bases numbered 16, after V lost 0 bases and J lost 1 base. The germline gives CDR1 SGHDT, CDR2 YYEEEE. CDR3 loop: CASSLGALAAAASSYNEQFF. The CDR3, as DNA: TGTGCCAGCAGCTTGGGGGCGCTAGCGGCTGCGGCCTCATCCTACAATGAGCAGTTCTTC.

This clonotype was counted at least ten times. The CDR3 nucleotides read TGTGCCAGATTCAGGGGCGAGCGAGGCCACAATGAGCAGTTCTTC. Its translation: CARFRGERGHNEQFF. The gene calls are TRBV7-9 and TRBJ2-1, with D possibly matching TRBD1 (6 bases). CDR1 is SEHNR, CDR2 FQNEAQ, per germline (reference sequence). The length of the CDR3 is 15 residues. With 9 bases removed from V and 5 bases from J, the gap between germline ends came to 20 bases.

In its sample, this clonotype was seen many times. The chain uses TRBV7-2 and TRBJ1-5; 8 positions match TRBD1. Germline V CDR1 and CDR2: SGHTA, FQGNSA. The CDR3 has 14 amino acids. Losses at the gene ends were 5 bases for V and 3 bases for J; bases not matched to a gene: 3. CDR3: CASSLRGPNQPQHF. The CDR3 DNA reads TGTGCCAGCAGCCTCAGGGGGCCCAATCAGCCCCAGCATTTT.

This clonotype has ten or more counts. J is TRBJ2-5 and V is TRBV6-6, with a tentative D call TRBD2 (5 bases). The germline gives CDR1 MNHNY, CDR2 SVGAGI (reference sequence). V lost 7 bases, J lost 4 bases, and 10 bases lay in between. This CDR3 comprises 12 residues. The CDR3 here is CASIGGRETQYF. The CDR3, as DNA: TGTGCCAGCATCGGTGGGAGAGAGACCCAGTACTTC.

There are many counts of this clonotype. In DNA form, the CDR3 reads TGTGCCAGCAGCTTAGCGGCGTACGAGCAGTACTTC. Amino acid sequence: CASSLAAYEQYF. The chain employs TRBV7-2 and TRBJ2-7, with no clear D. CDR3 length equals 12 residues. The V end was cut by 0 bases, the J end by 4 bases, with 4 bases between. CDR1 is SGHTA, CDR2 FQGNSA, per germline. Looking up the rest from reference TRBV7-2 and TRBJ2-7 gives the full variable domain: GAGVSQSPSNKVTEKGKDVELRCDPISGHTALYWYRQSLGQGLEFLIYFQGNSAPDKSGLPSDRFSAERTGGSVSTLTIQRTQQEDSAVYLCASSLAAYEQYFGPGTRLTVT.